Below, 3 T cell receptor beta chains from the same sample are listed, as sequenced in a study of monozygotic twins with inflammatory bowel disease (dated by TCRdb to about 2019). The library was obtained by 5' RACE. Sequencing was performed on an Illumina HiSeq 2500. TCRdb reprocessed the reads into one record per CDR3 protein sequence, lacking DNA. The sample's clone listing holds more than 300,000 distinct CDR3 sequences. The top ten hold 2.5% to 3% of the sample. The sequencing input was blood. These receptors were collected from a human donor with ulcerative colitis or Crohn's disease, or a healthy co-twin of an affected twin (not recorded which).

The CDR3 sequence: CASSSGQGANEQFF. The rearrangement joins TRBV5-1 to TRBJ2-1; TCRdb outputs TRBD1, but without DNA this stays unchecked. Germline assignment: CDR1 SGHRS and CDR2 YFSETQ. This CDR3 contains 14 residues.

The V gene is TRBV19, the J gene TRBJ2-1; the TCRdb call, TRBD1, lacks DNA for checking. Looked up from germline, CDR1 is LNHDA and CDR2 is SQIVND (reference sequence). The length of the CDR3 is 16 residues. CDR3 sequence: CASSIGRGSFYNEQFF.

The rearrangement uses TRBV6-1 and TRBJ2-4. The CDR3 length is 14 residues. The germline CDR1 and CDR2 sequences are MNHNS and SASEGT. The CDR3 is CASSEGIAKNIQYF.